This entry lists 4 T cell receptor beta chains sequenced from one sample in a study of neurological immune-mediated disorders. Using its own MiXCR run on the 5' RACE reads, TCRdb lists one record per CDR3 protein. This sample has 20,000 to 25,000 distinct CDR3 sequences, with roughly a sixth found just once. Sequenced: CD8+ T cells from blood. These receptors originate from a woman in her late teens or twenties with multiple sclerosis.

This clonotype has ten or more counts. V is TRBV3-1 and J is TRBJ2-1, with D unresolved. Germline loops: CDR1 LGHDT, CDR2 YNNKEL (reference sequence). This CDR3 region has 15 residues. Trimming cost V 0 bases and J 2 bases, with 8 bases left between them. Here the CDR3 reads CASSQDPSTYNEQFF. CDR3 nucleotides: TGTGCCAGCAGCCAAGATCCCTCCACCTACAATGAGCAGTTCTTC.

This clonotype was seen ten or more times. The rearrangement joins TRBV9 to TRBJ2-5; the match to TRBD2 covers 8 bases. CDR3 size: 16 residues. Germline CDR1 and CDR2: SGDLS and YYNGEE. J lost 5 bases, V lost 4 bases, and 13 bases had no gene match. The CDR3: CASSPRDSGNRETQYF. The CDR3 nucleotides read TGTGCCAGCAGCCCCCGGGATAGCGGGAATCGTGAGACCCAGTACTTC.

This clonotype has at least ten counts. This chain connects TRBV27 to TRBJ1-2; 7 bases fit TRBD1. The CDR3 covers 14 residues. With 5 bases clipped from V and 4 bases from J, the junction kept 7 bases outside the gene matches. Looked up from germline, CDR1 is MNHEY and CDR2 is SMNVEV (reference sequence). CDR3 sequence (DNA): TGTGCCAGCAGTCCGCACACAGGGGTCTATGGCTACACCTTC. It codes for CASSPHTGVYGYTF.

This clonotype has a count of ten or more. The genes are TRBV7-9 and TRBJ2-1; TRBD2 matches 13 bases. There are 20 residues in the CDR3. Germline V CDR1 and CDR2: SEHNR, FQNEAQ (reference sequence). J was trimmed by 4 bases and V by 7 bases; bases with no gene match: 19. CDR3 residues: CASTSTGTAGTSGVYNEQFF. As DNA, the CDR3 is TGTGCCAGCACTTCGACCGGGACGGCCGGGACTAGCGGGGTATACAATGAGCAGTTCTTC.